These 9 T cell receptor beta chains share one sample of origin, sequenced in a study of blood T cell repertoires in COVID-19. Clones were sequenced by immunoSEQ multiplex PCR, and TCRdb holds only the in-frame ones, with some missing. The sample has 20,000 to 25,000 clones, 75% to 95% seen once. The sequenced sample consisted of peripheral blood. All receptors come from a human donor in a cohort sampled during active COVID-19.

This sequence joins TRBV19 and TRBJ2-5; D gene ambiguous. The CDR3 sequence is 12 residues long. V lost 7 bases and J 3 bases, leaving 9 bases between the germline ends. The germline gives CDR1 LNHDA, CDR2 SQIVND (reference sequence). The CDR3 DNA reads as TGTGCCAGTACCGGCAGCGAAGAGACCCAGTACTTC. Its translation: CASTGSEETQYF.

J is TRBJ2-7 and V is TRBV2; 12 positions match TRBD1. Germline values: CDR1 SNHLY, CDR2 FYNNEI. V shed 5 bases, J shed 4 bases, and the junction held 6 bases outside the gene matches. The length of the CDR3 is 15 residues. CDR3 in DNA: TGTGCCAGCAGTATACGGGACAGGGGGCCGTACGAGCAGTACTTC. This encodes CASSIRDRGPYEQYF.

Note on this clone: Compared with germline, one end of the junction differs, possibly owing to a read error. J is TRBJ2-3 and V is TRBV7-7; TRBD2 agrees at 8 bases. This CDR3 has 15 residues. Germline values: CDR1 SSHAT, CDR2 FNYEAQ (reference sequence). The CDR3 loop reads CASSLGGGLTDTQYF. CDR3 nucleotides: TGTGCTAGCAGCTTAGGCGGGGGGCTCACAGATACGCAGTATTTT.

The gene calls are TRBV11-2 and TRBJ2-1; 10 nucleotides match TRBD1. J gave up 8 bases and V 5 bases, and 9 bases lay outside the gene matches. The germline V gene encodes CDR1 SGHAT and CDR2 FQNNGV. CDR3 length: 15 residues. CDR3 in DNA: TGTGCCAGCAGCCATCCGGGACAGGGGAGATATGAGCAGTTCTTC. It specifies CASSHPGQGRYEQFF.

This CDR3 is CASKGQDVLDNQPQHF. The CDR3 DNA reads TGTGCCAGTAAGGGACAGGATGTGCTCGACAATCAGCCCCAGCATTTT. This rearrangement joins TRBV19 to TRBJ1-5, with 8 bases aligning to TRBD1. Germline V lookup: CDR1 LNHDA, CDR2 SQIVND (reference sequence). The V and J ends lost 7 bases and 3 bases, in that order; junction bases with no gene match: 11. The CDR3 has 16 residues. Combining the CDR3 with reference TRBV19 and TRBJ1-5 gives the whole variable domain DGGITQSPKYLFRKEGQNVTLSCEQNLNHDAMYWYRQDPGQGLRLIYYSQIVNDFQKGDIAEGYSVSREKKESFPLTVTSAQKNPTAFYLCASKGQDVLDNQPQHFGDGTRLSIL.

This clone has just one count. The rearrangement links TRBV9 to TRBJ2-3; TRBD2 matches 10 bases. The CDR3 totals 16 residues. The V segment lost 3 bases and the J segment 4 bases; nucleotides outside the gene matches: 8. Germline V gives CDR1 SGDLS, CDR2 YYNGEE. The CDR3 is CASSARIAGGADTQYF. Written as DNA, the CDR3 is TGTGCCAGCAGCGCCCGGATAGCGGGGGGAGCAGATACGCAGTATTTT.

This chain's CDR3 is CASSPGQGIEKLFF. CDR3 nucleotide sequence: TGTGCCAGCAGTCCGGGACAGGGAATTGAAAAACTGTTTTTT. The gene calls are TRBV9 and TRBJ1-4, with 9 bases lining up with TRBD1. The CDR3 sequence is 14 residues long. The ends lost 5 bases at V and 7 bases at J; junction bases unmatched: 6. The germline V gene encodes CDR1 SGDLS and CDR2 YYNGEE.

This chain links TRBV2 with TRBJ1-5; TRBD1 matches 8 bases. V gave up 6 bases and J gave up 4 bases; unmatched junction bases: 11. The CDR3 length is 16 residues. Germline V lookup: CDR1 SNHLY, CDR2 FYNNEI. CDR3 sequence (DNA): TGTGCCAGCAGAGGGAGTGGACAGGGAGGAAATCAGCCCCAGCATTTT. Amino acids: CASRGSGQGGNQPQHF.

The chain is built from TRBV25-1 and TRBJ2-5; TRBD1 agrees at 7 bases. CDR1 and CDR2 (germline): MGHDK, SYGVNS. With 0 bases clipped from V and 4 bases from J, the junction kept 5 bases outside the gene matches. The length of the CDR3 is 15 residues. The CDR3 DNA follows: TGTGCCAGCAGTGAATATCGACAGGGATCAGAGACCCAGTACTTC. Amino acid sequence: CASSEYRQGSETQYF.